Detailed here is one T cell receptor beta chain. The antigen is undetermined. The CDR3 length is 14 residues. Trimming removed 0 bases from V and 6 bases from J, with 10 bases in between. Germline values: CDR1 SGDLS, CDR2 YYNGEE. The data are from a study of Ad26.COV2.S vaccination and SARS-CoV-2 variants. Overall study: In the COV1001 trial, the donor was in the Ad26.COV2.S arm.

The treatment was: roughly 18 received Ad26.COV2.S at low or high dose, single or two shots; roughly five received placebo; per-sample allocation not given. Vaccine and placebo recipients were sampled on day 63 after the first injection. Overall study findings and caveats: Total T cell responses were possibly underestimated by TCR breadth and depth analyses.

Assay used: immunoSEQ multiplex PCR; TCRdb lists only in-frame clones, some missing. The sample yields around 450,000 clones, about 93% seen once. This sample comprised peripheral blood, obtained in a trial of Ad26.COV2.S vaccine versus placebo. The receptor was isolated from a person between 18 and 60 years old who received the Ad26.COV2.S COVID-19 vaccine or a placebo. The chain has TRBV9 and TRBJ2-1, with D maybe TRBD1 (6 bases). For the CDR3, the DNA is TGTGCCAGCAGCGTAGTCCCGGACAGCAATGAGCAGTTCTTC. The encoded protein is CASSVVPDSNEQFF.